This T cell receptor (beta chain) was identified during a study of yellow fever vaccine responses in identical twins. Study outcomes and limitations: As reported, the vaccine T cell response of twins seemed partly convergent and partly personalized.

CDR1 and CDR2 (germline): WNHNN, SYGVQD (reference sequence). This CDR3 has 17 amino acids. After removal of 2 bases from V and 8 bases from J, the junction contained 15 bases not matched to a gene. TCRdb used MiXCR to reprocess the RT-PCR reads, holding one entry per CDR3 protein. The repertoire holds over 2,000 distinct CDR3 sequences, with 7.5% to 9.5% as singletons. On this clonotype itself: The antigen is not known.

This sequence originates from a young woman who received the yellow fever vaccine. The specimen comprised T cells from blood (PBMCs), unsorted or a sorted subset (not recorded which), sampled about 22 months after vaccination. The J gene is TRBJ2-1, the V gene TRBV10-1, with 7 bases that match TRBD2. CDR3 loop: CASSEAGLGELLDEQFF. The CDR3, as DNA: TGCGCCAGCAGTGAGGCAGGACTAGGCGAATTGTTGGATGAGCAGTTCTTC.